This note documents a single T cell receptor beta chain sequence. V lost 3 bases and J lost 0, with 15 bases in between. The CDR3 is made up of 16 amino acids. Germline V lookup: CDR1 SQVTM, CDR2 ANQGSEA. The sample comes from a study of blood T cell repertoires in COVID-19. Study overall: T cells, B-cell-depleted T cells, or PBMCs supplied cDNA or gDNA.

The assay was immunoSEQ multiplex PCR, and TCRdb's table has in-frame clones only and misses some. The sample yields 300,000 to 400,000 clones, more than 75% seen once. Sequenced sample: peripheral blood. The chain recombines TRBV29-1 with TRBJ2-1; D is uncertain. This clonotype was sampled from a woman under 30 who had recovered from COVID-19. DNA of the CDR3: TGCAGCGTTGATTATCTGACCTACAGCTCCTACAATGAGCAGTTCTTC. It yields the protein CSVDYLTYSSYNEQFF.